These 13 T cell receptor beta chains were sequenced from one sample in a study of Ad26.COV2.S vaccination and SARS-CoV-2 variants. Libraries were prepared by immunoSEQ multiplex PCR; TCRdb keeps only in-frame clonotypes and omits some of them. The sample consists of about 390,000 clones, over 80% of them appearing once. Treatment specified: roughly 20 received Ad26.COV2.S at low or high dose, single or two shots; roughly five received placebo; per-sample allocation not given. Day 63 after the first vaccine or placebo injection was the time point for sampling. Specimen: peripheral blood, collected in a trial of Ad26.COV2.S vaccine versus placebo. Receptors were obtained from a person between 18 and 65 years old who received the Ad26.COV2.S COVID-19 vaccine or a placebo.

The chain couples TRBV7-2 to TRBJ1-2; D not certain. There are 14 residues in the CDR3. V was pared by 6 bases and J by 0 bases, with 11 bases between. Germline V gives CDR1 SGHTA, CDR2 FQGNSA. CDR3 nucleotide sequence: TGTGCCAGCAGGGTTAAACTAGCTAACTATGGCTACACCTTC. Its protein is CASRVKLANYGYTF.

The V and J genes are TRBV28 and TRBJ2-4; 7 bases fit TRBD1. The germline V gene encodes CDR1 MDHEN and CDR2 SYDVKM. The length of the CDR3 is 18 residues. The ends lost 6 bases at V and 0 bases at J; junction bases unmatched: 14. This CDR3 is CASSLLTGTALAKNIQYF. The CDR3 DNA sequence: TGTGCCAGCAGCCTACTCACCGGGACAGCACTAGCCAAAAACATTCAGTACTTC.

The genes are TRBV7-2 and TRBJ1-3; weak D call: TRBD1 (6 bases). The CDR3 is made up of 15 amino acids. Trimming removed 5 bases from V and 2 bases from J, with 13 bases in between. CDR1 SGHTA and CDR2 FQGNSA come from the germline V gene. Written as DNA, the CDR3 is TGTGCCAGCAGCAACAGGGTGGGGGCTGGAAACACCATATATTTT. It specifies CASSNRVGAGNTIYF. Together with reference TRBV7-2 and TRBJ1-3, the CDR3 gives the full variable domain: GAGVSQSPSNKVTEKGKDVELRCDPISGHTALYWYRQSLGQGLEFLIYFQGNSAPDKSGLPSDRFSAERTGGSVSTLTIQRTQQEDSAVYLCASSNRVGAGNTIYFGEGSWLTVV.

This clone was found a few times. The chain couples TRBV7-2 to TRBJ1-2; 9 bases align to TRBD1. This CDR3 has 14 residues. Germline trimming cut 2 bases from V and 7 bases from J; bases unmatched to any gene: 5. CDR1 and CDR2 (germline): SGHTA, FQGNSA. This CDR3 reads CASSLTGGRLGYTF. CDR3 sequence (DNA): TGTGCCAGCAGCTTAACAGGGGGCCGTCTTGGCTACACCTTC.

The chain has TRBV6-5 and TRBJ2-7; 9 nucleotides match TRBD1. The V gene end was trimmed by 2 bases and the J gene end by 4 bases; junction bases not matched to a gene: 6. Germline V gene lookup returns CDR1 MNHEY and CDR2 SVGAGI. The CDR3 consists of 15 residues. The CDR3 DNA is TGTGCCAGCAGTTACGCTCCGGGACAGGGATACGAGCAGTACTTC. It is translated as CASSYAPGQGYEQYF.

The count of this clone is one. This chain connects TRBV5-1 to TRBJ2-7; 8 bases map to TRBD1. The germline CDR1 and CDR2 sequences are SGHRS and YFSETQ. The V gene end was trimmed by 2 bases and the J gene end by 2 bases; junction bases not matched to a gene: 6. The length of the CDR3 is 15 residues. The CDR3, as DNA: TGCGCCAGCAGCTTAGGCGCGACAGGGGCCTACGAGCAGTACTTC. Amino acid sequence: CASSLGATGAYEQYF.

V usage is TRBV11-3 and J usage is TRBJ2-7; 7 bases match TRBD1. The CDR3 sequence is 15 residues long. V lost 5 bases to trimming and J lost 0 bases; unmatched junction nucleotides: 7. Looked up from germline, CDR1 is SGHNT and CDR2 is YENEEA. The CDR3 protein is CASSPGGLGSYEQYF. CDR3 in DNA: TGTGCCAGCAGCCCAGGGGGTCTGGGCTCCTACGAGCAGTACTTC.

This chain links TRBV29-1 with TRBJ1-2; tentative D call: TRBD1 (6 bases). Germline assignment: CDR1 SQVTM and CDR2 ANQGSEA. The length of the CDR3 is 12 residues. Trimming shortened V by 6 bases and J by 1 base, and 9 bases separated the two germline ends. CDR3 residues: CSVLQGNYGYTF. DNA for the CDR3: TGCAGCGTGCTACAGGGTAACTATGGCTACACCTTC.

This chain's CDR3 is CASSFGTENTEAFF. In nucleotides, the CDR3 is TGTGCCAGCAGCTTCGGGACAGAGAACACTGAAGCTTTCTTT. This rearrangement joins TRBV5-4 to TRBJ1-1; 7 nucleotides line up with TRBD1. Germline V gene data show CDR1 as SGHNT and CDR2 as YYREEE (reference sequence). CDR3 length: 14 amino acids. The trim removed 2 bases at V and 1 base at J, leaving 2 bases unmatched. Supplemented by reference TRBV5-4 and TRBJ1-1, the full variable domain reads ETGVTQSPTHLIKTRGQQVTLRCSSQSGHNTVSWYQQALGQGPQFIFQYYREEENGRGNFPPRFSGLQFPNYSSELNVNALELDDSALYLCASSFGTENTEAFFGQGTRLTVV.

The V and J genes are TRBV7-2 and TRBJ2-4; 7 bases are shared with TRBD1. CDR3 length: 16 residues. Germline V lookup: CDR1 SGHTA, CDR2 FQGNSA. The trim removed 1 base at V and 3 bases at J, leaving 6 bases unmatched. In DNA form, the CDR3 reads TGTGCCAGCAGCTTAGTCTTTTGGGACAGCAAAAACATTCAGTACTTC. Its protein product is CASSLVFWDSKNIQYF. The entire variable domain, with the rest obtained from reference TRBV7-2 and TRBJ2-4, is as follows: GAGVSQSPSNKVTEKGKDVELRCDPISGHTALYWYRQSLGQGLEFLIYFQGNSAPDKSGLPSDRFSAERTGGSVSTLTIQRTQQEDSAVYLCASSLVFWDSKNIQYFGAGTRLSVL.

The chain links TRBV9 to TRBJ2-3; 7 bases match TRBD2. V shed 6 bases and J 2 bases; nucleotides not matched to a gene: 9. The length of the CDR3 is 15 residues. Germline loops: CDR1 SGDLS, CDR2 YYNGEE. CDR3 sequence: CASTGEGITTDTQYF. In nucleotides, the CDR3 is TGTGCCAGCACCGGGGAGGGAATTACCACAGATACGCAGTATTTT.

V and J are TRBV4-3 and TRBJ2-7; 10 positions agree with TRBD1. Losses at the gene ends were 1 base for V and 1 base for J; bases not matched to a gene: 1. This CDR3 contains 15 residues. The V gene's germline CDR1 is LGHNA and CDR2 YSLEER. This CDR3 is CASSQGTGGSYEQYF. Here the CDR3 DNA reads TGCGCCAGCAGCCAAGGGACAGGGGGATCCTACGAGCAGTACTTC.

The chain combines TRBV18 with TRBJ1-1; a weak D match, TRBD1 (5 bases). The V gene lost 3 bases and the J gene lost 2 bases, with 10 bases spanning the gap. Germline V lookup: CDR1 KGHSH, CDR2 LQKENI. This CDR3 region has 14 residues. The CDR3 coding sequence is TGTGCCAGCTCACCTTTTCAGGGAAACACTGAAGCTTTCTTT. This encodes CASSPFQGNTEAFF. Combining the CDR3 with reference TRBV18 and TRBJ1-1 gives the whole variable domain NAGVMQNPRHLVRRRGQEARLRCSPMKGHSHVYWYRQLPEEGLKFMVYLQKENIIDESGMPKERFSAEFPKEGPSILRIQQVVRGDSAAYFCASSPFQGNTEAFFGQGTRLTVV.